This TCR beta chain comes out of a study of OX40 agonist ivuxolimab in advanced cancers. Study details: It was ivuxolimab, an agonistic anti-OX40 (CD134) antibody, that patients were treated with.

Details on this clone: The junction differs from germline at one of its ends, possibly a read error.

This CDR3 contains 14 residues. The germline CDR1 and CDR2 sequences are SSHAT and FNYEAQ (reference sequence). Repertoires were generated with immunoSEQ multiplex PCR, while TCRdb's copy carries only in-frame clones and drops some. The sample includes roughly 79,000 clones, approximately 85% of them seen just once. Source: CD4+ or CD8+ T cells sorted from blood, taken in a trial of the OX40 agonist ivuxolimab. This clonotype was obtained from an adult with an advanced solid tumor such as melanoma, head and neck, liver or kidney cancer. This rearrangement joins TRBV7-7 to TRBJ2-1; 7 nucleotides align to TRBD1. Written as DNA, the CDR3 is TGTGCTAGCAGCTTGGCAGGGGGAAACAATGAGCAGTTCTTC. Its translation is CASSLAGGNNEQFF.